This T cell receptor beta chain was sequenced in a study of resident and recirculating memory T cells in vitiligo. Study outcomes and limitations: Non-conserved TCRs across sites and patients suggested distinct clones per lesion.

Measured with immunoSEQ multiplex PCR; TCRdb has only the in-frame clones, and not every one. The data hold around 70,000 clones, with about 89% observed a single time. Patients had to be free of confetti depigmentation, indicating active vitiligo. As concerns this clone: As yet, its antigen is unknown.

CDR1 and CDR2 from the germline V gene are SEHNR and FQNEAQ (reference sequence). The length of the CDR3 is 15 residues. Between the trimmed V and J ends, which lost 3 bases and 4 bases, there was a span of 14 bases. The J gene is TRBJ2-3, the V gene TRBV7-9, with D perhaps TRBD2 (5 bases). This TCR derives from a male donor with vitiligo. The specimen sequenced was blood. DNA of the CDR3: TGTGCCAGCAGCTTTCGGGGATTAGGAGCAGATACGCAGTATTTT. Protein sequence: CASSFRGLGADTQYF. The full variable domain, in which reference TRBV7-9 and TRBJ2-3 provide the parts outside the CDR3, is DTGVSQNPRHKITKRGQNVTFRCDPISEHNRLYWYRQTLGQGPEFLTYFQNEAQLEKSRLLSDRFSAERPKGSFSTLEIQRTEQGDSAMYLCASSFRGLGADTQYFGPGTRLTVL.